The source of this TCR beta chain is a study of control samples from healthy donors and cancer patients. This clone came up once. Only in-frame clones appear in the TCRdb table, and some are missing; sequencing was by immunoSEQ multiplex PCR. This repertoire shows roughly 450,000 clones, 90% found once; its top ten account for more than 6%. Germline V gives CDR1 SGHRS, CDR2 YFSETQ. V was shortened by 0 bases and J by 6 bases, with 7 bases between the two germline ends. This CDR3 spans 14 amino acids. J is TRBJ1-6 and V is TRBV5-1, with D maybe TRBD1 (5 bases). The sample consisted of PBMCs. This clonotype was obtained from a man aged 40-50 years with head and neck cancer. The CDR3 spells CASSLVQGNSPLHF. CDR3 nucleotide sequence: TGCGCCAGCAGCTTGGTCCAGGGTAATTCACCCCTCCACTTT.